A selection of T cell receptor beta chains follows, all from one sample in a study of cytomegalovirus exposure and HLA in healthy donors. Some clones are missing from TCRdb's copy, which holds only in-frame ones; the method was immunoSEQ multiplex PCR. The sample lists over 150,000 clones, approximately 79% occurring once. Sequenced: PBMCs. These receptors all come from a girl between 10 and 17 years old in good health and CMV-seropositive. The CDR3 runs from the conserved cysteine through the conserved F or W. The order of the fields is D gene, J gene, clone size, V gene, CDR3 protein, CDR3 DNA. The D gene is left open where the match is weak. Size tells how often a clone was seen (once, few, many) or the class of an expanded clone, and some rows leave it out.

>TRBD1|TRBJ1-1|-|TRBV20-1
CSVYRGGEAFF
TGCAGTGTTTACAGGGGTGGGGAAGCTTTCTTT
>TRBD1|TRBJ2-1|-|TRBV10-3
CAISITGAGNEQFF
TGTGCCATCAGTATTACAGGGGCCGGTAATGAGCAGTTCTTC
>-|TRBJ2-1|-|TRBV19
CASSIDPGLNEQFF
TGTGCCAGTAGTATAGACCCGGGACTGAATGAGCAGTTCTTC
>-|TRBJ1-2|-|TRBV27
CASSLSGSGSAVF
TGTGCCAGCAGTTTATCGGGCAGTGGGTCGGCCGTCTTC
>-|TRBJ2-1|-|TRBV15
CATSTSISYNEQFF
TGTGCCACCAGCACTAGCATCTCCTACAATGAGCAGTTCTTC
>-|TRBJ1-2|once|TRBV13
CASSKAGIGNYGYTF
TGTGCCAGCAGCAAAGCAGGGATAGGCAACTATGGCTACACCTTC
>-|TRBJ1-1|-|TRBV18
CASSPPPGTEAFF
TGTGCCAGCTCACCACCGCCAGGAACTGAAGCTTTCTTT
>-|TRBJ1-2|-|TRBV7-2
CASSSGMNYGYTF
TGTGCCAGCAGCAGCGGGATGAACTATGGCTACACCTTC
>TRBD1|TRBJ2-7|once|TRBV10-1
CASSGGTAYEQYF
TGCGCCAGCAGTGGAGGGACAGCCTACGAGCAGTACTTC
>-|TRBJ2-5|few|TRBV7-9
CASSLSRDQETQYF
TGTGCCAGCAGCTTAAGCAGGGACCAAGAGACCCAGTACTTC
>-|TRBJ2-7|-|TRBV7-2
CASSLHFQGRYEQYF
TGTGCCAGCAGCCTACACTTCCAGGGCCGGTACGAGCAGTACTTC
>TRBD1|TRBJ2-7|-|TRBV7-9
CASSLSDRGHRQYF
TGTGCCAGCAGCCTCTCAGACAGGGGGCACAGGCAGTACTTC
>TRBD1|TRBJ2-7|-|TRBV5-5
CASSNRDRGPYEQYF
TGTGCCAGCAGCAACCGGGACAGGGGACCCTACGAGCAGTACTTC
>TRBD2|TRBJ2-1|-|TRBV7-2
CASSLTGTSANEQFF
TGTGCCAGCAGCCTAACCGGGACTAGTGCCAATGAGCAGTTCTTC
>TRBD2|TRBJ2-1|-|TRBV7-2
CASRRLAGNEQFF
TGTGCCAGCAGGAGACTAGCGGGCAATGAGCAGTTCTTC
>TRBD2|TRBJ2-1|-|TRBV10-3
CAISESWGGEQFF
TGTGCCATCAGTGAGTCCTGGGGGGGTGAGCAGTTCTTC